This T cell receptor (beta chain) was obtained from a study of cytomegalovirus exposure and HLA in healthy donors. The V gene's germline CDR1 is SGHNT and CDR2 YYREEE (reference sequence). This CDR3 region has 17 residues. V was clipped by 2 bases and J by 4 bases; unmatched bases: 9. On this clone: Its antigen remains unknown.

The study, taken as a whole, reports: A later analysis reportedly found that, within productive TCRs, an Asian-associated ancestry cluster had fewer N-insertions than the mean observed across the approximately 600 donors.

PCR employed 60 Vbeta and 13 Jbeta primers. TCRdb's copy holds only in-frame clones and misses some; the assay was immunoSEQ multiplex PCR. The sample has 97,000 or so clones; around 70% are singletons. This sequence originates from a man in his forties or fifties in good health and CMV-seronegative. The chain has TRBV5-4 and TRBJ2-2; TRBD1 matches at 9 bases. The sequenced sample consisted of PBMCs. The CDR3 spells CASSLGSAGQGTGELFF. For the CDR3, the DNA is TGTGCCAGCAGCTTAGGGTCCGCGGGACAGGGCACCGGGGAGCTGTTTTTT. Full variable domain (rest looked up from reference TRBV5-4 and TRBJ2-2): ETGVTQSPTHLIKTRGQQVTLRCSSQSGHNTVSWYQQALGQGPQFIFQYYREEENGRGNFPPRFSGLQFPNYSSELNVNALELDDSALYLCASSLGSAGQGTGELFFGEGSRLTVL.